This T cell receptor beta chain was observed in a study of low-dose radiotherapy and immunotherapy resistance in tumors (dated by TCRdb to between 2021 and 2023). Study-wide context: In Cohort 1, each fraction delivered 0.5 Gy every 2 weeks, and the prescribed total PTV dose was 6.5 Gy. Patients were given nivolumab as a 240 mg flat dose every two weeks and ipilimumab at 1 mg/kg every six weeks, with both drugs delivered intravenously. Cyclophosphamide 200 mg/m2 was given intravenously every two weeks, one day before each radiation and immunotherapy administration. Starting on cycle 1 day 1, patients took 300 mg of aspirin by mouth once daily for four cycles. Deep sequencing of TCRalpha and TCRbeta libraries was performed on an Illumina MiniSeq instrument. No randomization into treatment groups was done for the people taking part in the trial. First-strand cDNA was synthesized using Superscript III and a set of TRAV- and TRBV-specific primers, so that both TCRalpha and TCRbeta chains were covered. The translational analysis covered eight patients: three from the first dose cohort and the first five from the second dose cohort. For Cohort 2, the dose was 1 Gy per fraction given every two weeks, adding up to 13 Gy in total across 26 weeks.

The time point label of this sample denotes: before trial treatment. The donors came from RACIN, which was a single-arm phase I dose-escalation trial that paired nivolumab and ipilimumab with aspirin, low-dose cyclophosphamide and low-dose radiotherapy. Patients with advanced, TIL-negative solid tumors were considered eligible. The table lists this clonotype with many counts. It has no known antigen specificity. No quality values exist for individual bases; no much larger clone is one base distant. Sequencing used an Illumina MiniSeq. TCRs were amplified for 20 PCR cycles with Phusion, using a constant-region primer paired with the adapter attached to the V primers. Amplification of the isolated mRNA was done with the MessageAmp II aRNA Amplification Kit, which involved a roughly 15-hour in vitro transcription at 37 degrees C. mRNA for TCR sequencing was isolated with the Dynabeads mRNA DIRECT Purification Kit. Indexed Illumina adapters were added in a second roughly 26-cycle Phusion PCR, and the resulting products were purified with AMPure XP beads. Under the source paper's analysis protocol: Using custom Perl scripts, TCR sequences that encoded the same protein were pooled, out-of-frame sequences were dropped, and the abundance of each clonotype was calculated. TCR sequences supported by only a single read were excluded from analysis. Repertoire metrics included Shannon entropy, Gini index, clonality, richness, and frequency of TCRs shared between repertoires. TCRdb reran the public reads through fastp at Q25 and MiXCR, keeping productive beta chains. Each entry merges the rows of one CDR3 protein and shows their most common DNA and genes. These V and J calls are TCRdb output, not the study's own analysis. This sample has some 45,000 distinct CDR3 sequences in its table, and 12% of those were observed once. About 6% of the sample rests with the top ten.

The germline V gene gives CDR1 as SNHLY and CDR2 as FYNNEI. V has 8 bases trimmed and J has 6 bases trimmed; junction bases matching no gene number 4. The CDR3, cysteine through phenylalanine, is 14 amino acids long. Only CDR3 DNA is held: 42 bases, read in frame from base 1. This material consisted of PBMCs, taken before treatment. This receptor was obtained from a female donor with ovarian cancer. The sequence is built from TRBV2 and TRBJ2-1; 13 of the junction bases match TRBD2. The nucleotides read TGTGCCAGCGGACTAGCGGGAGCCGTCAATGAGCAGTTCTTC. Translated, this is CASGLAGAVNEQFF.